Listed here are 14 T cell receptor beta chains from one sample, sequenced in a study of T cell changes during pregnancy in multiple sclerosis. Clones were read by immunoSEQ multiplex PCR, and TCRdb kept only the in-frame ones, dropping some. The data contain 65,000 to 80,000 clones, about 93% of them seen just once; the ten biggest clones take up roughly 1%. The starting material was peripheral blood, obtained in the first trimester of pregnancy. All receptors derive from a female donor with multiple sclerosis, enrolled in a pregnancy study.

The chain has TRBV4-2 and TRBJ2-3; D is unclear. CDR1 is LGHNA, CDR2 YNFKEQ, per germline. This CDR3 comprises 17 residues. Trimming left V 0 bases short and J 6 bases short, with 19 bases between. CDR3 sequence reads: CASSQDFTALSLDTQYF. The DNA of the CDR3 is TGTGCCAGCAGCCAAGATTTCACAGCCCTAAGTCTGGATACGCAGTATTTT.

The rearrangement uses TRBV6-1 and TRBJ2-2, with D unclear. Germline assignment: CDR1 MNHNS and CDR2 SASEGT. The length of the CDR3 is 12 residues. The CDR3 region is CVSSLNTGELFF. Written as DNA, the CDR3 is TGTGTGTCGAGCCTGAACACCGGGGAGCTGTTTTTT.

The rearrangement joins TRBV7-9 to TRBJ2-5; no reliable D call. V gave up 5 bases and J gave up 7 bases, with 5 bases separating them. The CDR3 has 10 amino acids. Germline lookup yields CDR1 SEHNR and CDR2 FQNEAQ (reference sequence). CDR3 sequence: CASSAGTQYF. In DNA form, the CDR3 reads TGTGCCAGCAGCGCAGGGACCCAGTACTTC.

The DNA of the CDR3 is TGTGCCAGTACCCATTTGGGAGGGCGTGAAAAACTGTTTTTT. Translating gives CASTHLGGREKLFF. The chain uses TRBV19 and TRBJ1-4; D uncertain. The germline V gene encodes CDR1 LNHDA and CDR2 SQIVND (reference sequence). The CDR3 is made up of 14 amino acids. V was trimmed by 7 bases and J by 7 bases, leaving 16 bases between them.

The chain employs TRBV7-3 and TRBJ2-1; D might be TRBD2 (5 bases). V was clipped by 5 bases and J by 0 bases, with 11 bases between them. The CDR3 is 15 amino acids. Germline V gene data show CDR1 as SGHTA and CDR2 as FQGTGA. The CDR3 sequence: CASSPDYSSYNEQFF. The DNA for the CDR3 is TGTGCCAGCAGCCCTGACTATAGCTCCTACAATGAGCAGTTCTTC.

V is TRBV6-1 and J is TRBJ2-3; D is perhaps TRBD2 (6 bases). The CDR3 is 13 residues long. V lost 6 bases and J 6 bases, leaving 13 bases between the germline ends. Germline V gene lookup returns CDR1 MNHNS and CDR2 SASEGT. The CDR3 protein is CASRGPGRDTQYF. CDR3 coding DNA: TGTGCCAGCAGGGGCCCAGGGAGGGATACGCAGTATTTT.

This chain links TRBV28 with TRBJ1-5; 7 bases agree with TRBD1. This CDR3 has 15 amino acids. Trimming took 5 bases from V and 2 from J; bases not matched to a gene: 6. The germline V gene encodes CDR1 MDHEN and CDR2 SYDVKM. The CDR3 protein is CASSTRDSGNQPQHF. The CDR3 DNA reads as TGTGCCAGCAGTACCCGGGACAGCGGCAATCAGCCCCAGCATTTT.

J is TRBJ2-1 and V is TRBV6-1; 9 bases agree with TRBD2. J gave up 7 bases and V 3 bases, and 7 bases lay outside the gene matches. The CDR3 runs 15 residues. Germline V CDR1 and CDR2: MNHNS, SASEGT. The CDR3 here is CASSDRLAASNEQFF. The CDR3 DNA reads TGTGCCAGCAGTGATAGACTAGCGGCTTCTAATGAGCAGTTCTTC.

The rearrangement uses TRBV18 and TRBJ2-1; TRBD2 matches 8 bases. This CDR3 contains 16 residues. Germline V gives CDR1 KGHSH, CDR2 LQKENI. Trimming removed 1 base from V and 3 bases from J; junction bases left unmatched: 5. The CDR3 region is CASSPLGGRNYNEQFF. In nucleotides, the CDR3 is TGTGCCAGCTCACCACTGGGCGGGAGGAACTACAATGAGCAGTTCTTC.

The rearrangement joins TRBV29-1 to TRBJ2-5, with 8 bases that match TRBD2. Germline V lookup: CDR1 SQVTM, CDR2 ANQGSEA. The length of the CDR3 is 13 residues. V lost 6 bases, J lost 5 bases, and 8 bases stayed unmatched. The chain's CDR3 is CSVGSGSGETQYF. The CDR3 nucleotides read TGCAGCGTAGGGAGCGGGAGTGGCGAGACCCAGTACTTC.

J is TRBJ1-4 and V is TRBV5-1, with TRBD1 as a possible D gene (6 bases). With 1 base removed from V and 0 bases from J, the gap between germline ends came to 7 bases. The CDR3 covers 15 residues. The germline V gene encodes CDR1 SGHRS and CDR2 YFSETQ. CDR3 bases: TGCGCCAGCAGCTTGAGGGGGACAACTAATGAAAAACTGTTTTTT. Amino acid sequence: CASSLRGTTNEKLFF.

The V gene is TRBV27, the J gene TRBJ2-3; tentatively, D is TRBD1 (5 bases). The V end was cut by 3 bases, the J end by 3 bases, with 7 bases between. Per the germline V gene, CDR1 is MNHEY and CDR2 is SMNVEV (reference sequence). The CDR3 spans 13 residues. The CDR3 DNA reads as TGTGCCAGCAGTTTTCAGGGAACAGATACGCAGTATTTT. As protein: CASSFQGTDTQYF.

V usage is TRBV6-6 and J usage is TRBJ1-3, with D unresolved. V was pared by 0 bases and J by 0 bases, with 9 bases between. Per the germline V gene, CDR1 is MNHNY and CDR2 is SVGAGI (reference sequence). The CDR3 totals 16 residues. The DNA of the CDR3 is TGTGCCAGCAGTTACTCGGGGAGCCTCTCTGGAAACACCATATATTTT. Translated, it gives CASSYSGSLSGNTIYF.

The chain uses TRBV7-8 and TRBJ2-7, with 10 bases identical to TRBD1. The CDR3 runs to 15 residues. Trimming cost V 4 bases and J 6 bases; bases outside gene matches: 9. Germline assignment: CDR1 SGHVS and CDR2 FQNEAQ. The CDR3, as DNA: TGTGCCAGCAGCTCAGCCGGGACAGGGGTAGGCGAGCAGTACTTC. Its protein is CASSSAGTGVGEQYF.